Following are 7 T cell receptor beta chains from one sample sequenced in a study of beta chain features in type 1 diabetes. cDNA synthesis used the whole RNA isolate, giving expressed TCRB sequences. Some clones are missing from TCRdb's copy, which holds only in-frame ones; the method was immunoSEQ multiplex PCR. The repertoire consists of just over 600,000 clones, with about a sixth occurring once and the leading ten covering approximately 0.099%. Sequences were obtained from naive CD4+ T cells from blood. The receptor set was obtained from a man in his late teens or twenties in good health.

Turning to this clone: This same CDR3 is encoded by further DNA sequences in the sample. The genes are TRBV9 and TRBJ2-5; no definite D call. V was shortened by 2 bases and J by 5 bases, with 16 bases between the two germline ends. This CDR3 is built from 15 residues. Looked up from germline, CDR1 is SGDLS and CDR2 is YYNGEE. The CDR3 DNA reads TGTGCCAGCAGCGTGCAACCCGGTGTGTCGGAGACCCAGTACTTC. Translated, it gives CASSVQPGVSETQYF.

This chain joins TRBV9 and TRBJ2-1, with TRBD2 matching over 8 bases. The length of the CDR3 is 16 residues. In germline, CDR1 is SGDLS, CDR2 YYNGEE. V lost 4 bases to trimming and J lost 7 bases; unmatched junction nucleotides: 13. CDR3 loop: CASSPRGGYLGNEQFF. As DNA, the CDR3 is TGTGCCAGCAGCCCCCGGGGGGGCTACTTGGGGAATGAGCAGTTCTTC.

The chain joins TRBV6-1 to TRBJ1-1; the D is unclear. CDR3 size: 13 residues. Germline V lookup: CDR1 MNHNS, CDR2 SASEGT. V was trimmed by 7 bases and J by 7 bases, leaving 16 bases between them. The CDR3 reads CASIAANTNEAFF. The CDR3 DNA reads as TGTGCCAGCATAGCTGCAAACACCAATGAAGCTTTCTTT.

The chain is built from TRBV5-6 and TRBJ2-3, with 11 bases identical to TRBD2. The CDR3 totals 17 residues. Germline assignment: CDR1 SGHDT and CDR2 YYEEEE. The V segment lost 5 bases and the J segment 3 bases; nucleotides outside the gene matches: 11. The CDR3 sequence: CASSVGRSSGRTDTQYF. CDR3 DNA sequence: TGTGCCAGCAGTGTGGGCCGCTCTAGCGGGAGGACAGATACGCAGTATTTT.

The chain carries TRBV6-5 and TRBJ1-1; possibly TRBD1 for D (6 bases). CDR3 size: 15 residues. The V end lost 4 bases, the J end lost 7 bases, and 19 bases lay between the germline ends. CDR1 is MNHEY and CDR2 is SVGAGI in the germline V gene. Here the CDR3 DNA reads TGTGCCAGCAGTTTCCCGAAACAGGGTTCAAATGAAGCTTTCTTT. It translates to CASSFPKQGSNEAFF.

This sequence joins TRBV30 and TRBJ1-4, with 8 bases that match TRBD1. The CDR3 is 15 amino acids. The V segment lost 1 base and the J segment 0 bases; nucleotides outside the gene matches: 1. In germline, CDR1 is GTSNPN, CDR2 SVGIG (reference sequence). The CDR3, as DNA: TGTGCCTGGAGTGGACAGGGGACAACTAATGAAAAACTGTTTTTT. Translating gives CAWSGQGTTNEKLFF.

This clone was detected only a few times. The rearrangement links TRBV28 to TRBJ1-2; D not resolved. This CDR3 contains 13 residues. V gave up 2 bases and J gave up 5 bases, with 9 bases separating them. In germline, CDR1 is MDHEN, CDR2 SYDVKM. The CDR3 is CASSLSGWYGYTF. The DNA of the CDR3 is TGTGCCAGCAGTTTAAGCGGTTGGTATGGCTACACCTTC.